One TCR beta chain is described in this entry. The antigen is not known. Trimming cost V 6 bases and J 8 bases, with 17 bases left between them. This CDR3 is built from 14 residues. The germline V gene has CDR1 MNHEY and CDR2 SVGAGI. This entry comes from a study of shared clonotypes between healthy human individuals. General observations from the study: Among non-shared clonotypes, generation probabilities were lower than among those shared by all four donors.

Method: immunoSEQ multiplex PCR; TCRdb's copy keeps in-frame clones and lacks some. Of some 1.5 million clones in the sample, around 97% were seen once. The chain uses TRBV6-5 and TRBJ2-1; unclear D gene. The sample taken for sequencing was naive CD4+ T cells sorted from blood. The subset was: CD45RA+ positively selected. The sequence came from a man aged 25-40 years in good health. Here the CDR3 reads CASRPFTEGYEQFF. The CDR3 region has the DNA TGTGCCAGCAGACCCTTCACTGAAGGTTATGAGCAGTTCTTC.